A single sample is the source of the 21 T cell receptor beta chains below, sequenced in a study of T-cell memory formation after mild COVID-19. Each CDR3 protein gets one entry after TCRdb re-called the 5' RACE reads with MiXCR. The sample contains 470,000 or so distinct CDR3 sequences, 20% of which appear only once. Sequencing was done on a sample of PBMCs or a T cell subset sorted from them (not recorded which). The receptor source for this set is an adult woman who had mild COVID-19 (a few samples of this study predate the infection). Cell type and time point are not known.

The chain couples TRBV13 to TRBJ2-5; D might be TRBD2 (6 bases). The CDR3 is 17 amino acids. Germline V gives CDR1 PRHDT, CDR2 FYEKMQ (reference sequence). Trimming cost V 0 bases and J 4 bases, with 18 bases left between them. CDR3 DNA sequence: TGTGCCAGCAGCTTAGGCCGGGGGATGGGTTCGGGAGAGACCCAGTACTTC. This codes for CASSLGRGMGSGETQYF.

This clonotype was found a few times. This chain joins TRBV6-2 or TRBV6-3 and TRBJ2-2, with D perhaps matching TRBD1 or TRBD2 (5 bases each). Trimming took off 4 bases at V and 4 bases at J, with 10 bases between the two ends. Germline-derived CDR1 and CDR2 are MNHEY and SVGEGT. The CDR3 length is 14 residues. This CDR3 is CASSWDPATGELFF. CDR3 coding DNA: TGTGCCAGCAGTTGGGACCCGGCCACCGGGGAGCTGTTTTTT.

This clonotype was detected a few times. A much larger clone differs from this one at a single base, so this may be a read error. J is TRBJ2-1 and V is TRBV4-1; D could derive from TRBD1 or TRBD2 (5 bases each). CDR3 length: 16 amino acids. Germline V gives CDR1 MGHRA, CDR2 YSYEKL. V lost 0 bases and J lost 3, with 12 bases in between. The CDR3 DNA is TGCGCCAGCAGCCAAGAGTCCTTGAGGGGCTACAATGAGCAGTTCTTC. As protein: CASSQESLRGYNEQFF.

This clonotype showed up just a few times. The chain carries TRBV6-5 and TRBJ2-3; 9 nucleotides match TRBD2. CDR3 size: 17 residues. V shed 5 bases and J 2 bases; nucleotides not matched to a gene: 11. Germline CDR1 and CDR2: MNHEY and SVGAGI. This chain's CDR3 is CASSRLAASPVTDTQYF. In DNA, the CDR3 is TGTGCCAGCAGTAGACTAGCGGCCTCCCCCGTCACAGATACGCAGTATTTT.

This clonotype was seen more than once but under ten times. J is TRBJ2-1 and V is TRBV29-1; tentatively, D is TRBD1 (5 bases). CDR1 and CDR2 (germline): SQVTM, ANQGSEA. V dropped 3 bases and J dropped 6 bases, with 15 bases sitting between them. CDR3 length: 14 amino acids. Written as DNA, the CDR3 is TGCAGCGTTGAGGTCAGGGCATTCCGCAATGAGCAGTTCTTC. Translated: CSVEVRAFRNEQFF.

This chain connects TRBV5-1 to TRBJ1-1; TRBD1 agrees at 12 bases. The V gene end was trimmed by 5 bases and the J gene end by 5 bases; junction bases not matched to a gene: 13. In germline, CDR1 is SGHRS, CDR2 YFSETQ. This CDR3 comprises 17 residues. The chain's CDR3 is CASRPGTGGPRRTEAFF. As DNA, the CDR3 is TGCGCCAGCAGACCGGGGACAGGGGGCCCTAGGAGGACTGAAGCTTTCTTT. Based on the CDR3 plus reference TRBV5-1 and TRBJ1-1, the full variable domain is KAGVTQTPRYLIKTRGQQVTLSCSPISGHRSVSWYQQTPGQGLQFLFEYFSETQRNKGNFPGRFSGRQFSNSRSEMNVSTLELGDSALYLCASRPGTGGPRRTEAFFGQGTRLTVV.

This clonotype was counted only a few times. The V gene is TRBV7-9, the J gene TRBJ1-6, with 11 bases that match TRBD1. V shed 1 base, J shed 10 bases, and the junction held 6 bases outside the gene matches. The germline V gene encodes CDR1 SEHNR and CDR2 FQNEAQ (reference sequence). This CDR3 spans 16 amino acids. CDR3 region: CASSLDTGTGGSPLHF. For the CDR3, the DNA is TGTGCCAGCAGCTTAGATACCGGGACAGGGGGATCACCCCTCCACTTT. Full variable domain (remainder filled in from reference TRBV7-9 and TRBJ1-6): DTGVSQNPRHKITKRGQNVTFRCDPISEHNRLYWYRQTLGQGPEFLTYFQNEAQLEKSRLLSDRFSAERPKGSFSTLEIQRTEQGDSAMYLCASSLDTGTGGSPLHFGNGTRLTVT.

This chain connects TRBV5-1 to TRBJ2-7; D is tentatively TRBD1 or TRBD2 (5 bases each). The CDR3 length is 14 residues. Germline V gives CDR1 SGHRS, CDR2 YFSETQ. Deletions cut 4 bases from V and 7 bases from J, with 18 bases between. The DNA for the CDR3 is TGCGCCAGCAGCCGGGACGGGTTCGGTTCGGAGCAGTACTTC. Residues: CASSRDGFGSEQYF.

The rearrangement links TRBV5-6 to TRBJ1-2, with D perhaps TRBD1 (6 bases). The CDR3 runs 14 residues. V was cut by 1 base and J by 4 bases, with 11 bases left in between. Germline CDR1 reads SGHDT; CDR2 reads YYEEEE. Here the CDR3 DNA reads TGTGCCAGCAGCTTGTCGGGGGGCACCTATGGCTACACCTTC. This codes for CASSLSGGTYGYTF.

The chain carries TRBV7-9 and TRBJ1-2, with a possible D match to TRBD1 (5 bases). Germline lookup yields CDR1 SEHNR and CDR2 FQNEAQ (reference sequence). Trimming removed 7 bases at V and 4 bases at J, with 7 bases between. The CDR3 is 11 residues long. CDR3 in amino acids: CASTDSYGYTF. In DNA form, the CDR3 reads TGTGCCAGCACCGACAGCTATGGCTACACCTTC.

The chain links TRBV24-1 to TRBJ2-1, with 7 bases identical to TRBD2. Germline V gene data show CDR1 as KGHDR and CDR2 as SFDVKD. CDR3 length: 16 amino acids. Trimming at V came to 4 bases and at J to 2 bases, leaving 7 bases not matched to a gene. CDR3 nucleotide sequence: TGTGCCACCAGTGAAGAAAGCGGGAATCCCTACAATGAGCAGTTCTTC. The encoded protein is CATSEESGNPYNEQFF.

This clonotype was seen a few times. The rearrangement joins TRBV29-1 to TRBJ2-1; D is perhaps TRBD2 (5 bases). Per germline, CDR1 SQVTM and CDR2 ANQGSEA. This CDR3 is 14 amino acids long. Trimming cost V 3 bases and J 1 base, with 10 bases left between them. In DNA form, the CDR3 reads TGCAGCGTTGATAGGCGGGTATCCTACAATGAGCAGTTCTTC. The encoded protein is CSVDRRVSYNEQFF.

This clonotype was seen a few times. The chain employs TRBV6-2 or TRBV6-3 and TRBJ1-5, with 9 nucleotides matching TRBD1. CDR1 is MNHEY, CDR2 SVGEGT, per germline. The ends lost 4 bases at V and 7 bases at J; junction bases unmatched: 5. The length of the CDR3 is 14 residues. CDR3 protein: CASSWGQGGQPQHF. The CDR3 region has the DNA TGTGCCAGCAGTTGGGGACAGGGAGGACAGCCCCAGCATTTT.

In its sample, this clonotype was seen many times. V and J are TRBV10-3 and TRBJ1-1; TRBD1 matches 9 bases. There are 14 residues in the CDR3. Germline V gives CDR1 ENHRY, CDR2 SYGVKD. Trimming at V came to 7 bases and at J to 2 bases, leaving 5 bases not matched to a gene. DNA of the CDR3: TGTGCCATCACCCGGGACAGGGATAACACTGAAGCTTTCTTT. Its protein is CAITRDRDNTEAFF.

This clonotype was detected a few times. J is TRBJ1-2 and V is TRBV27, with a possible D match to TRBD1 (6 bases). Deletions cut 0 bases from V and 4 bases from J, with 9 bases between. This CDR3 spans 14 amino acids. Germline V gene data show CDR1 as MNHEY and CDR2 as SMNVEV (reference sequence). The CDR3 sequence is CASSLSGTRYGYTF. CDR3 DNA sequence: TGTGCCAGCAGTTTATCGGGGACACGCTATGGCTACACCTTC.

DNA for the CDR3: TGTGCCAGCGGCAGTAAAGAGACCCAGTACTTC. As protein: CASGSKETQYF. The genes are TRBV6-5 and TRBJ2-5; D is unresolved. The germline V gene has CDR1 MNHEY and CDR2 SVGAGI. V was pared by 8 bases and J by 3 bases, with 7 bases between. This CDR3 comprises 11 residues.

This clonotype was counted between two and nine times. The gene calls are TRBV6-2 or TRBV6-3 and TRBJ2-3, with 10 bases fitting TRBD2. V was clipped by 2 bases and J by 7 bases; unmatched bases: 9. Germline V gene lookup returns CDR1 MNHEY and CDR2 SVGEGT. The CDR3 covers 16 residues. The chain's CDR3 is CASSYGELAGRNTQYF. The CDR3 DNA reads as TGTGCCAGCAGTTACGGAGAACTAGCGGGGCGGAATACGCAGTATTTT.

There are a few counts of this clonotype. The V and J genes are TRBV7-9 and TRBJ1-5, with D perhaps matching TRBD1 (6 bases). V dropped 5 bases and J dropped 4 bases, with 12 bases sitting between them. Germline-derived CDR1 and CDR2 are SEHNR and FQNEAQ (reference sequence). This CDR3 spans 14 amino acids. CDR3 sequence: CASSPTGNNQPQHF. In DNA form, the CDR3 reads TGTGCCAGCAGCCCCACAGGGAATAATCAGCCCCAGCATTTT.

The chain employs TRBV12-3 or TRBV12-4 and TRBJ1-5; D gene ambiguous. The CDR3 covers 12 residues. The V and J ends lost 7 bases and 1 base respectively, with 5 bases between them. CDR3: CASKRSNQPQHF. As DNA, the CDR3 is TGTGCCAGCAAGAGGAGCAATCAGCCCCAGCATTTT.

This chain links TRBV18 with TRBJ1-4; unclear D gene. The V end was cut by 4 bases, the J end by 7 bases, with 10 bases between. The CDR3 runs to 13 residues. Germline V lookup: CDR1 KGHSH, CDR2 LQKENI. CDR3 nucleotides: TGTGCCAGCTCACAATCCACGCGTGAAAAACTGTTTTTT. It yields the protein CASSQSTREKLFF.

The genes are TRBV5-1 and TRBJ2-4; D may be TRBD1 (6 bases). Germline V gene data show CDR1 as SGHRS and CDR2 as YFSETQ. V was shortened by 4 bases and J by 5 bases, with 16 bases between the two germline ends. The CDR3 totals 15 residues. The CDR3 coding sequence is TGCGCCAGCAGCGATAGACAGGCCGGAGAAAACATTCAGTACTTC. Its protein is CASSDRQAGENIQYF.